This T cell receptor (beta chain) comes out of a study of PD-1 blockade in mismatch repair-deficient tumors. Germline V gene lookup returns CDR1 SGHNT and CDR2 YENEEA. The CDR3 is made up of 14 amino acids. V lost 2 bases to trimming and J lost 6 bases, with 13 bases between them. The method was immunoSEQ multiplex PCR; TCRdb's version includes in-frame clones alone and lacks a portion of them. The table lists about 79,000 clones, roughly 80% of them singletons, with approximately 5.5% in the top ten. The clonotype comes from an adult with mismatch repair-deficient cancer. Specimen: peripheral blood, collected 44 weeks after starting pembrolizumab. The gene calls are TRBV11-3 and TRBJ1-2, with a tentative D call TRBD1 (5 bases). The CDR3 region has the DNA TGTGCCAGCAGCTTAAATCGAGGGGCGGATGGCTACACCTTC. Amino acids: CASSLNRGADGYTF.